One sample yielded the 32 T cell receptor beta chains listed below, sequenced in a study of cytomegalovirus exposure and HLA in healthy donors. The PCR used 60 Vbeta and 13 Jbeta primers. Using immunoSEQ multiplex PCR, the repertoire was profiled, and TCRdb retains in-frame clones only, with some absent. The repertoire holds some 190,000 clones, with approximately 77% as singletons. The sequenced material came from PBMCs. The source of these receptors is a man aged 35 to 55 in good health and CMV-seropositive.

The rearrangement joins TRBV11-2 to TRBJ2-7, with 10 nucleotides matching TRBD1. Germline CDR1 is SGHAT and CDR2 is FQNNGV. The CDR3 runs to 15 residues. With V trimmed by 4 bases and J by 5 bases, 8 bases remained unmatched. CDR3: CASSSSGTGVHEQYF. CDR3 coding DNA: TGTGCCAGCAGCTCCTCCGGGACAGGGGTCCACGAGCAGTACTTC.

This chain links TRBV29-1 with TRBJ2-1; D is perhaps TRBD1 (5 bases). Germline values: CDR1 SQVTM, CDR2 ANQGSEA. Deletions cut 5 bases from V and 8 bases from J, with 10 bases between. The CDR3 runs 11 residues. CDR3 nucleotides: TGCAGCGTTTCCCAGGGCGATGAGCAGTTCTTC. Residues: CSVSQGDEQFF.

The chain recombines TRBV19 with TRBJ2-5; maybe TRBD1 (6 bases). V was clipped by 3 bases and J by 5 bases, with 16 bases between them. CDR3 length: 15 residues. The germline V gene has CDR1 LNHDA and CDR2 SQIVND (reference sequence). The CDR3 nucleotides read TGTGCCAGTAGTATGTCACAGGGTTTTAGTGAGACCCAGTACTTC. It yields the protein CASSMSQGFSETQYF.

This clone turned up a few times. The CDR3 DNA is TGTGCCAGCAGCGCAAAGTTGAGCGGAGATAACACCGGGGAGCTGTTTTTT. It translates to CASSAKLSGDNTGELFF. V gene TRBV27 combines with J gene TRBJ2-2, with TRBD2 as a possible D gene (5 bases). Trimming took 6 bases from V and 2 from J, leaving 19 bases between them. The germline V gene encodes CDR1 MNHEY and CDR2 SMNVEV (reference sequence). The CDR3 sequence is 17 residues long.

V is TRBV7-9 and J is TRBJ1-2; D perhaps matches TRBD1 (6 bases). Trimming took 6 bases from V and 0 from J, leaving 11 bases between them. The CDR3 covers 14 residues. Germline CDR1 reads SEHNR; CDR2 reads FQNEAQ (reference sequence). The CDR3, as DNA: TGTGCCAGCAGTAGGACAGAAACTAACTATGGCTACACCTTC. Protein: CASSRTETNYGYTF.

The gene calls are TRBV25-1 and TRBJ2-1; 10 nucleotides align to TRBD2. The CDR3 runs to 17 residues. The germline V gene encodes CDR1 MGHDK and CDR2 SYGVNS. V lost 5 bases and J lost 9; bases outside the gene matches: 16. CDR3 residues: CASSRALGTSVVGEQFF. DNA of the CDR3: TGTGCCAGCAGTCGTGCCCTTGGGACTAGCGTTGTAGGTGAGCAGTTCTTC.

The rearrangement uses TRBV7-8 and TRBJ1-5, with D uncertain. Germline-derived CDR1 and CDR2 are SGHVS and FQNEAQ. Deletions cut 1 base from V and 7 bases from J, with 8 bases between. The CDR3 spans 13 residues. Written as DNA, the CDR3 is TGTGCCAGCAGCTTAGATGGGAGCCAGCCCCAGCATTTT. Its translation: CASSLDGSQPQHF.

The chain employs TRBV5-6 and TRBJ2-3; perhaps TRBD2 as D (6 bases). The CDR3 spans 15 residues. Germline assignment: CDR1 SGHDT and CDR2 YYEEEE. V dropped 4 bases and J dropped 2 bases, with 14 bases sitting between them. This CDR3 is CASSVPGLPTDTQYF. The CDR3 DNA follows: TGTGCCAGCAGCGTGCCGGGACTTCCCACAGATACGCAGTATTTT.

The chain recombines TRBV2 with TRBJ1-4, with D possibly matching TRBD1 (6 bases). Germline CDR1 reads SNHLY; CDR2 reads FYNNEI. The V and J ends lost 8 bases and 8 bases respectively, with 18 bases between them. The CDR3 is 14 amino acids. The chain's CDR3 is CASQGRGRREKLFF. DNA of the CDR3: TGTGCCAGCCAGGGGAGGGGTCGCCGGGAAAAACTGTTTTTT.

The rearrangement joins TRBV7-3 to TRBJ2-7; no reliable D call. Looked up from germline, CDR1 is SGHTA and CDR2 is FQGTGA. V was cut by 5 bases and J by 2 bases, with 16 bases left in between. This CDR3 has 15 residues. Here the CDR3 reads CASSPRGGLPYEQYF. The CDR3 DNA is TGTGCCAGCAGCCCCCGTGGCGGCCTTCCCTACGAGCAGTACTTC. Complete variable domain (other parts from reference TRBV7-3 and TRBJ2-7): GAGVSQTPSNKVTEKGKYVELRCDPISGHTALYWYRQSLGQGPEFLIYFQGTGAADDSGLPNDRFFAVRPEGSVSTLKIQRTERGDSAVYLCASSPRGGLPYEQYFGPGTRLTVT.

The V call is TRBV7-9, the J call TRBJ1-4; 9 nucleotides agree with TRBD1. CDR3 length equals 17 residues. The germline gives CDR1 SEHNR, CDR2 FQNEAQ (reference sequence). Unmatched junction bases numbered 7, after V lost 2 bases and J lost 3 bases. The CDR3 here is CASSLMGTGYSNEKLFF. CDR3 in DNA: TGTGCCAGCAGCTTAATGGGGACAGGGTATTCTAATGAAAAACTGTTTTTT.

The chain combines TRBV2 with TRBJ1-4; TRBD1 might be the D (6 bases). V lost 7 bases and J 5 bases, leaving 14 bases between the germline ends. The CDR3 consists of 14 residues. The germline V gene encodes CDR1 SNHLY and CDR2 FYNNEI. The CDR3 DNA is TGTGCCAGCATAAGAGACAGGCAAAATGAAAAACTGTTTTTT. Its translation is CASIRDRQNEKLFF.

The chain recombines TRBV19 with TRBJ1-1, with D possibly being TRBD1 (5 bases). V shed 0 bases and J shed 4 bases, with 12 bases lying between them. The CDR3 spans 15 residues. Germline V gives CDR1 LNHDA, CDR2 SQIVND (reference sequence). The CDR3 DNA reads as TGTGCCAGTAGTATAGAAGGGGCGTTGGCCACTGAAGCTTTCTTT. This codes for CASSIEGALATEAFF.

The rearrangement links TRBV10-3 to TRBJ1-2; a weak D match, TRBD1 (5 bases). The V end was cut by 2 bases, the J end by 4 bases, with 8 bases between. From germline, CDR1 is ENHRY and CDR2 SYGVKD. This CDR3 spans 13 amino acids. CDR3 loop: CAISEDSAYGYTF. The CDR3 nucleotides are TGTGCCATCAGTGAGGACAGCGCCTATGGCTACACCTTC.

V and J are TRBV6-5 and TRBJ1-3, with TRBD1 as a possible D gene (6 bases). This CDR3 spans 14 amino acids. The ends were cut back, 6 bases at V and 0 bases at J, with 9 bases in the middle. The germline V gene encodes CDR1 MNHEY and CDR2 SVGAGI. CDR3 residues: CASRQGLSGNTIYF. DNA of the CDR3: TGTGCCAGCAGACAGGGCCTCTCTGGAAACACCATATATTTT.

The J gene is TRBJ2-1, the V gene TRBV29-1; the D gene is possibly TRBD1 (5 bases). CDR1 SQVTM and CDR2 ANQGSEA come from the germline V gene. The CDR3 extends over 10 amino acids. V lost 4 bases and J 9 bases, leaving 7 bases between the germline ends. CDR3 residues: CSVGGFEQFF. CDR3 DNA: TGCAGCGTTGGGGGCTTTGAGCAGTTCTTC.

DNA of the CDR3: TGTGCCATCAGTGACCACGAAAAGGGGCGCAATGAGCAGTTCTTC. Translated: CAISDHEKGRNEQFF. The gene calls are TRBV10-3 and TRBJ2-1; TRBD1 might be the D (5 bases). Germline-derived CDR1 and CDR2 are ENHRY and SYGVKD. This CDR3 is built from 15 residues. Trimming cost V 3 bases and J 6 bases, with 15 bases left between them.

The J gene is TRBJ2-3, the V gene TRBV18, with a tentative D call TRBD1 (5 bases). The V end was cut by 0 bases, the J end by 2 bases, with 9 bases between. The germline V gene has CDR1 KGHSH and CDR2 LQKENI. The CDR3 loop spans 15 amino acids. The CDR3 spells CASSPPGRATDTQYF. CDR3 DNA: TGTGCCAGCTCACCACCGGGCAGGGCCACAGATACGCAGTATTTT.

This clone has just a few counts. The chain uses TRBV7-2 and TRBJ1-5; D may be TRBD1 (5 bases). The germline gives CDR1 SGHTA, CDR2 FQGNSA. This CDR3 is 15 amino acids long. The V gene lost 0 bases and the J gene lost 6 bases, with 12 bases spanning the gap. The CDR3 is CASSLAHGGGQPQHF. CDR3 bases: TGTGCCAGCAGCTTAGCGCACGGGGGAGGTCAGCCCCAGCATTTT.

This sequence joins TRBV6-1 and TRBJ2-7; D is unresolved. V dropped 6 bases and J dropped 7 bases, with 16 bases sitting between them. CDR1 and CDR2 from the germline V gene are MNHNS and SASEGT. This CDR3 is built from 13 residues. This chain's CDR3 is CASSVRMTGEQYF. CDR3 nucleotide sequence: TGTGCCAGCAGCGTCCGCATGACTGGGGAGCAGTACTTC.

The rearrangement uses TRBV27 and TRBJ2-3; D is possibly TRBD2 (5 bases). Deletions cut 10 bases from V and 5 bases from J, with 19 bases between. The CDR3 totals 14 residues. CDR1 MNHEY and CDR2 SMNVEV come from the germline V gene (reference sequence). CDR3 sequence: CATRIASHRDTQYF. For the CDR3, the DNA is TGTGCCACCCGGATAGCGAGCCATCGAGATACGCAGTATTTT.

This chain joins TRBV14 and TRBJ2-3; D perhaps matches TRBD2 (5 bases). Trimming cost V 5 bases and J 5 bases, with 14 bases left between them. Per the germline V gene, CDR1 is SGHDN and CDR2 is FVKESK. The CDR3 covers 14 residues. The CDR3 nucleotides read TGTGCCAGCAGCTCCTTGCCACTAGGAGATACGCAGTATTTT. It specifies CASSSLPLGDTQYF.

The chain combines TRBV9 with TRBJ1-1; a weak D match, TRBD1 (6 bases). V lost 4 bases and J lost 4, with 11 bases in between. Germline V gives CDR1 SGDLS, CDR2 YYNGEE. This CDR3 has 13 residues. The CDR3 here is CASSPRGGTEAFF. As DNA, the CDR3 is TGTGCCAGCAGCCCGAGGGGGGGCACTGAAGCTTTCTTT.

The V and J genes are TRBV4-1 and TRBJ2-3, with D perhaps TRBD1 (6 bases). V lost 3 bases, J lost 2 bases, and 21 bases lay in between. The CDR3 totals 18 residues. Germline-derived CDR1 and CDR2 are MGHRA and YSYEKL. CDR3 in amino acids: CASSHPDSSTLFTDTQYF. CDR3 bases: TGCGCCAGCAGCCACCCGGACAGCAGTACTCTTTTCACAGATACGCAGTATTTT.

This clone was observed a single time. This chain uses TRBV7-6 with TRBJ2-3, with D perhaps TRBD2 (5 bases). The germline CDR1 and CDR2 sequences are SGHVS and FNYEAQ. The CDR3 spans 15 residues. V lost 2 bases, J lost 0 bases, and 9 bases lay in between. The CDR3 spells CASSLFGISTDTQYF. CDR3 DNA sequence: TGTGCCAGCAGCTTATTCGGGATTAGCACAGATACGCAGTATTTT.

The chain links TRBV19 to TRBJ2-6; D is ambiguous. The CDR3 loop spans 15 amino acids. From germline, CDR1 is LNHDA and CDR2 SQIVND (reference sequence). Trimming removed 5 bases from V and 0 bases from J, with 8 bases in between. CDR3 loop: CASSRHNSGANVLTF. CDR3 coding DNA: TGTGCCAGTAGTCGACACAACTCTGGGGCCAACGTCCTGACTTTC.

The V and J genes are TRBV6-6 and TRBJ2-7, with TRBD2 matching 13 bases. The CDR3 runs to 15 residues. The trim removed 3 bases at V and 7 bases at J, leaving 6 bases unmatched. In germline, CDR1 is MNHNY, CDR2 SVGAGI (reference sequence). The CDR3 sequence: CASSYGTSGVGEQYF. DNA for the CDR3: TGTGCCAGCAGTTATGGGACTAGCGGGGTAGGTGAGCAGTACTTC.

V gene TRBV15 combines with J gene TRBJ2-7, with D hard to call. Per the germline V gene, CDR1 is LNHNV and CDR2 is YYDKDF (reference sequence). The CDR3 length is 14 residues. The V end was cut by 1 base, the J end by 3 bases, with 10 bases between. DNA for the CDR3: TGTGCCACCAGCAGAGCTCCGTCAGGCTACGAGCAGTACTTC. Its translation is CATSRAPSGYEQYF.

The DNA of the CDR3 is TGTGCCAGCAAATCAATAGGAGCTGGAACTGAAGCTTTCTTT. Translated: CASKSIGAGTEAFF. J is TRBJ1-1 and V is TRBV6-6; D is uncertain. The germline V gene encodes CDR1 MNHNY and CDR2 SVGAGI (reference sequence). With 7 bases removed from V and 5 bases from J, the gap between germline ends came to 17 bases. The length of the CDR3 is 14 residues.

The chain employs TRBV7-9 and TRBJ2-5, with TRBD1 matching over 7 bases. Germline CDR1 and CDR2: SEHNR and FQNEAQ (reference sequence). The CDR3 spans 15 residues. The V and J ends lost 1 base and 1 base, in that order; junction bases with no gene match: 3. CDR3 sequence: CASSLEGTVQETQYF. Here the CDR3 DNA reads TGTGCCAGCAGCTTAGAAGGGACAGTCCAAGAGACCCAGTACTTC.

The table lists this clone with a few counts. The J gene is TRBJ2-2, the V gene TRBV7-2; D might be TRBD1 (8 bases). CDR3 length equals 16 residues. The germline V and J ends were trimmed by 3 bases and 6 bases, with 17 bases remaining between them. Germline values: CDR1 SGHTA, CDR2 FQGNSA. The CDR3 nucleotides are TGTGCCAGCAGCTTCTCCACAGGGGGGGCTCCCGGGGAGCTGTTTTTT. It specifies CASSFSTGGAPGELFF.

V gene TRBV28 combines with J gene TRBJ2-7, with TRBD2 matching over 8 bases. Germline V gene sequence: CDR1 MDHEN, CDR2 SYDVKM. With V trimmed by 6 bases and J by 2 bases, 9 bases remained unmatched. The CDR3 has 15 residues. CDR3 nucleotide sequence: TGTGCCAGCAGCTTTCCTCGTAGCGGGACCTACGAGCAGTACTTC. Protein sequence: CASSFPRSGTYEQYF.